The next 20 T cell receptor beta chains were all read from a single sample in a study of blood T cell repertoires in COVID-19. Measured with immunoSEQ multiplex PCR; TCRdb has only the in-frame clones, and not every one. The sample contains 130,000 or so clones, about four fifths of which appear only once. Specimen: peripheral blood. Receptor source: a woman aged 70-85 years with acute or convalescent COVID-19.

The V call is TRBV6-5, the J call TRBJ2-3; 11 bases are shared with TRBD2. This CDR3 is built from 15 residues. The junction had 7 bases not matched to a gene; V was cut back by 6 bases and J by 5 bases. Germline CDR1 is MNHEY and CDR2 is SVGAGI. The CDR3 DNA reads TGTGCCAGCAGCAGAAACGGACTAGCGGGAGATACGCAGTATTTT. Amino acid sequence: CASSRNGLAGDTQYF.

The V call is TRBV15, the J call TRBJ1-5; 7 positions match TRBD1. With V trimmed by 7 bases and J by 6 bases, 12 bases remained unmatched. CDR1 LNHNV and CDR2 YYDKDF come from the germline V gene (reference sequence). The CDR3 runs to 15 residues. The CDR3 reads CATTPGTAHSQPQHF. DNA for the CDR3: TGTGCCACCACTCCCGGGACAGCTCATTCTCAGCCCCAGCATTTT.

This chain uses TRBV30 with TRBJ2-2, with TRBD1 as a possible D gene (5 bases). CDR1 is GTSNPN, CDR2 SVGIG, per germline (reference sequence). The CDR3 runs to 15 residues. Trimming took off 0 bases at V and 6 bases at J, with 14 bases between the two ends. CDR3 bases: TGTGCCTGGAGTGTACGGCAGGGATTCTCCGGGGAGCTGTTTTTT. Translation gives CAWSVRQGFSGELFF. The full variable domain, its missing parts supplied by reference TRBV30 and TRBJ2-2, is SQTIHQWPATLVQPVGSPLSLECTVEGTSNPNLYWYRQAAGRGLQLLFYSVGIGQISSEVPQNLSASRPQDRQFILSSKKLLLSDSGFYLCAWSVRQGFSGELFFGEGSRLTVL.

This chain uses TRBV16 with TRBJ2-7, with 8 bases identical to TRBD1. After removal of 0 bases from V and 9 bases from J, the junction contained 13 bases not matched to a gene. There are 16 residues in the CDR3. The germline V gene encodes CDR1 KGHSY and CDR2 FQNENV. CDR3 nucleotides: TGTGCCAGCAGCCAATCGTTAAAGACAGGGGACACGCGGCAGTACTTC. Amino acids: CASSQSLKTGDTRQYF.

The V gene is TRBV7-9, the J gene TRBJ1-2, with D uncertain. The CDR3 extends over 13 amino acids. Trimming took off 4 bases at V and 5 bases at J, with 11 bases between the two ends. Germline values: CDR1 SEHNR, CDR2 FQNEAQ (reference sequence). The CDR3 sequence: CASSSGRDYGYTF. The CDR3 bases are TGTGCCAGCAGCTCCGGACGGGATTATGGCTACACCTTC.

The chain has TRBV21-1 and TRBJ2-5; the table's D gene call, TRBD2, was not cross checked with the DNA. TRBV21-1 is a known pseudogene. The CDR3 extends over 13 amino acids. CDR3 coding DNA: TGTGCCAGACGACGGGGGAACCAAGAGACCCAGTACTTC. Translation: CARRRGNQETQYF.

CDR3 sequence (DNA): TGCGCCAGCAGCTTGGATCAGGGCAACATTCAGTACTTC. Protein: CASSLDQGNIQYF. The chain carries TRBV5-1 and TRBJ2-4; D might be TRBD1 (5 bases). Germline V gene lookup returns CDR1 SGHRS and CDR2 YFSETQ. Trimming cost V 0 bases and J 7 bases, with 8 bases left between them. This CDR3 region has 13 residues. Looking up the rest from reference TRBV5-1 and TRBJ2-4 gives the full variable domain: KAGVTQTPRYLIKTRGQQVTLSCSPISGHRSVSWYQQTPGQGLQFLFEYFSETQRNKGNFPGRFSGRQFSNSRSEMNVSTLELGDSALYLCASSLDQGNIQYFGAGTRLSVL.

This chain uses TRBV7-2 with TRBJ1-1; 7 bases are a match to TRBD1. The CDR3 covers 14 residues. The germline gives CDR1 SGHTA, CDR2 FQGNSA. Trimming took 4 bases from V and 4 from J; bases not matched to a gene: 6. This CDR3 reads CASSSRQGSTEAFF. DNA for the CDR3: TGTGCCAGCAGCTCCCGACAGGGCAGCACTGAAGCTTTCTTT. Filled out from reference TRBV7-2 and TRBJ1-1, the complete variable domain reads GAGVSQSPSNKVTEKGKDVELRCDPISGHTALYWYRQSLGQGLEFLIYFQGNSAPDKSGLPSDRFSAERTGGSVSTLTIQRTQQEDSAVYLCASSSRQGSTEAFFGQGTRLTVV.

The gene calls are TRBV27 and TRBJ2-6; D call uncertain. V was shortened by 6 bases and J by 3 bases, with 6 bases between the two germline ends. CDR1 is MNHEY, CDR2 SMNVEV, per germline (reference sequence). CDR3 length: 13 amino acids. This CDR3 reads CASRILGANVLTF. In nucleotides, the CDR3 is TGTGCCAGCAGAATTCTTGGGGCCAACGTCCTGACTTTC.

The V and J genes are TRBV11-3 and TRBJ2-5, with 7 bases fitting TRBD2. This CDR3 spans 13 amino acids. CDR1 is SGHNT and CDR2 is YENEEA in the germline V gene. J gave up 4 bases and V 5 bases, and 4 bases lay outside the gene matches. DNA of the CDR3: TGTGCCAGCAGCCCGGGACTACGAGAGACCCAGTACTTC. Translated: CASSPGLRETQYF.

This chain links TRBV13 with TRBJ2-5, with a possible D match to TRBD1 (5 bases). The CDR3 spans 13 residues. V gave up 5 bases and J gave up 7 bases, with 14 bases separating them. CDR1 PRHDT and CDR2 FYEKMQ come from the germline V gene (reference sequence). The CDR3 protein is CASSLGQGGTQYF. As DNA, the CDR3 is TGTGCCAGCAGCCTGGGGCAGGGCGGGACCCAGTACTTC. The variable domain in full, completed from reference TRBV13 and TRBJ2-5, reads AAGVIQSPRHLIKEKRETATLKCYPIPRHDTVYWYQQGPGQDPQFLISFYEKMQSDKGSIPDRFSAQQFSDYHSELNMSSLELGDSALYFCASSLGQGGTQYFGPGTRLLVL.

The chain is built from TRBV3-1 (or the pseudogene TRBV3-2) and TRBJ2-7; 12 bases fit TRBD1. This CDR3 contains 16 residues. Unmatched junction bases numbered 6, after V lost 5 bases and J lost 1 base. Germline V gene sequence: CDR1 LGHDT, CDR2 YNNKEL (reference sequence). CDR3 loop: CASSSGTGGSSYEQYF. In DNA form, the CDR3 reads TGTGCCAGCAGCTCGGGGACAGGGGGCTCTTCCTACGAGCAGTACTTC.

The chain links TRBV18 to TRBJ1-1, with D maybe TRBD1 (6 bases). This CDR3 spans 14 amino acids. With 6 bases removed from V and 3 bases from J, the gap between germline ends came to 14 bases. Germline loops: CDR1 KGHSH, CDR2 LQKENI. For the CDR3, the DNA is TGTGCCAGCTCCACGGGGGGCGGATACACTGAAGCTTTCTTT. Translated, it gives CASSTGGGYTEAFF.

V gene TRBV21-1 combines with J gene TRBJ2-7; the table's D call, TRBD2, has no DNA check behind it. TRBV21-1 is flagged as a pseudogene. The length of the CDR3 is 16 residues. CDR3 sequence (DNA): TGTGCCGGAGTCCGGGGGGGCTCTGTTTGTGGCTACGAGCAGTACGTC. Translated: CAGVRGGSVCGYEQYV.

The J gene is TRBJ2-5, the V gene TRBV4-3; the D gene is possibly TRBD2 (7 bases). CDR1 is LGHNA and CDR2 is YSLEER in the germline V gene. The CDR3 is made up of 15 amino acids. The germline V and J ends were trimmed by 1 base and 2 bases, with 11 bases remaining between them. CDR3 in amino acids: CASSQAGGPQETQYF. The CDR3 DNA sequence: TGCGCCAGCAGCCAAGCCGGGGGGCCTCAAGAGACCCAGTACTTC.

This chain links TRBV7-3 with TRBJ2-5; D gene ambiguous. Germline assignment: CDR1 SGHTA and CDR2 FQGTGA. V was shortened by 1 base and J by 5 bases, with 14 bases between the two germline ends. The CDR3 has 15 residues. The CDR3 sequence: CASSLSAASWETQYF. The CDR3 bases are TGTGCCAGCAGCTTAAGCGCGGCCAGTTGGGAGACCCAGTACTTC. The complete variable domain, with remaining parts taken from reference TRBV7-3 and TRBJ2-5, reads GAGVSQTPSNKVTEKGKYVELRCDPISGHTALYWYRQSLGQGPEFLIYFQGTGAADDSGLPNDRFFAVRPEGSVSTLKIQRTERGDSAVYLCASSLSAASWETQYFGPGTRLLVL.

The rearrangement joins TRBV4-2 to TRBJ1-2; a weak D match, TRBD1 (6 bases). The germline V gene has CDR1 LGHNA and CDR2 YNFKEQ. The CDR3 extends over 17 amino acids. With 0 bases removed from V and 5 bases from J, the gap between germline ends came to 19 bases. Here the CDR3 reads CASSQDRYAERGYGYTF. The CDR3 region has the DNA TGTGCCAGCAGCCAAGATCGGTATGCCGAGAGGGGGTATGGCTACACCTTC.

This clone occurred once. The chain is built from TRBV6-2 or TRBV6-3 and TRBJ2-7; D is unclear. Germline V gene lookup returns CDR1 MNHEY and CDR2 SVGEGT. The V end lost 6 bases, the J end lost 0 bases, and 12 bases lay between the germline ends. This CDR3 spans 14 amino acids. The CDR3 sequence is CASSNPHSSYEQYV. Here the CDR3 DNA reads TGTGCCAGCAGCAACCCACACAGCTCCTACGAGCAGTACGTC.

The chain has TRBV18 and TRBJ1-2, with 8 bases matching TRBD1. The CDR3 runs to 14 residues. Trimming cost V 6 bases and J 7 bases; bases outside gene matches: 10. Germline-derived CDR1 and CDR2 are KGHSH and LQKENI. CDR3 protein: CASSYGQGVSGYTF. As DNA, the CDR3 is TGTGCCAGCTCTTACGGACAGGGCGTTTCTGGCTACACCTTC.

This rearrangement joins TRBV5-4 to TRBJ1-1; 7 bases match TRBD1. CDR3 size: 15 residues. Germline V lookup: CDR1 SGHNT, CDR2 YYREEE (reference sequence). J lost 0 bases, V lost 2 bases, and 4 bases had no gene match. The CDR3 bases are TGTGCCAGCAGCTTTACAGGGGCCCTGAACACTGAAGCTTTCTTT. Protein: CASSFTGALNTEAFF.